The 14 T cell receptor beta chains presented below share a single source sample, sequenced in a study of shared clonotypes between healthy human individuals. The assay was immunoSEQ multiplex PCR, and TCRdb's table has in-frame clones only and misses some. The table lists some 790,000 clones, 55% to 75% of them singletons. Specimen: memory CD4+ T cells sorted from blood. This sample's subset: CD45RA-negative fraction. These receptors were collected from a woman in her 30s in good health.

This clone appeared many times. This chain links TRBV29-1 with TRBJ2-3; D uncertain. From germline, CDR1 is SQVTM and CDR2 ANQGSEA. V shed 4 bases and J shed 7 bases, with 12 bases lying between them. There are 12 residues in the CDR3. The CDR3, as DNA: TGCAGCGTTGTTACCTACCAAAATACGCAGTATTTT. The encoded protein is CSVVTYQNTQYF.

This rearrangement joins TRBV14 to TRBJ2-7; the match to TRBD1 covers 9 bases. CDR1 SGHDN and CDR2 FVKESK come from the germline V gene. This CDR3 is built from 18 residues. V shed 2 bases, J shed 3 bases, and the junction held 14 bases outside the gene matches. The CDR3 bases are TGTGCCAGCAGCCAAAGGTCCACAGGGGGCGGTCTGAACTACGAGCAGTACTTC. This encodes CASSQRSTGGGLNYEQYF.

With regard to this clone: At the DNA level, this CDR3 is encoded by other sequences in the same sample as well. The chain has TRBV2 and TRBJ1-1; the D gene is possibly TRBD1 (6 bases). The ends were cut back, 2 bases at V and 5 bases at J, with 6 bases in the middle. CDR3 length equals 12 residues. In germline, CDR1 is SNHLY, CDR2 FYNNEI. The chain's CDR3 is CASSERGTEAFF. The CDR3 bases are TGTGCCAGCAGTGAAAGGGGGACTGAAGCTTTCTTT.

The J gene is TRBJ2-1, the V gene TRBV5-4; tentative D call: TRBD2 (6 bases). Trimming removed 4 bases at V and 5 bases at J, with 16 bases between. The CDR3 consists of 15 residues. The germline V gene has CDR1 SGHNT and CDR2 YYREEE (reference sequence). CDR3 sequence: CASSHPGLSHNEQFF. In DNA, the CDR3 is TGTGCCAGCAGCCATCCGGGACTCTCGCACAATGAGCAGTTCTTC.

This chain links TRBV5-1 with TRBJ2-5, with D hard to call. Gene TRBJ2-7 matches the end of the DNA better, so the J call may be wrong. The germline gives CDR1 SGHRS, CDR2 YFSETQ. The length of the CDR3 is 13 residues. CDR3 nucleotide sequence: TGCGCCAGCAGCTCCCCGGGTCGGGACGAGCAGTACTTC. It yields the protein CASSSPGRDEQYF.

The rearrangement joins TRBV20-1 to TRBJ2-1; D is unresolved. Germline CDR1 is DFQATT and CDR2 is SNEGSKA (reference sequence). This CDR3 contains 11 residues. Trimming took off 6 bases at V and 9 bases at J, with 12 bases between the two ends. CDR3 bases: TGCAGTGCCCGCGCGTCGATTGAGCAGTTCTTC. Translated: CSARASIEQFF.

The J gene is TRBJ2-6, the V gene TRBV28; perhaps TRBD2 as D (5 bases). Germline CDR1 MDHEN, CDR2 SYDVKM. The CDR3 sequence is 18 residues long. The CDR3 spells CATEASEGLLTGANVLTF. DNA for the CDR3: TGTGCTACTGAGGCAAGCGAGGGCCTACTAACTGGGGCCAACGTCCTGACTTTC.

This chain links TRBV29-1 with TRBJ2-7; D remains unclear. V shed 4 bases and J shed 3 bases, with 10 bases lying between them. The CDR3 runs to 12 residues. Germline lookup yields CDR1 SQVTM and CDR2 ANQGSEA. Here the CDR3 reads CSVAEKSYEQYF. The CDR3 DNA sequence: TGCAGCGTTGCTGAGAAAAGCTACGAGCAGTACTTC.

The rearrangement links TRBV5-1 to TRBJ2-7; D is perhaps TRBD1 (6 bases). The CDR3 sequence is 15 residues long. The V and J ends lost 0 bases and 2 bases respectively, with 12 bases between them. In germline, CDR1 is SGHRS, CDR2 YFSETQ. This CDR3 is CASSLEAGAPYEQYF. The CDR3 DNA reads as TGCGCCAGCAGCTTGGAAGCAGGGGCTCCCTACGAGCAGTACTTC. The whole variable domain, filled in from reference TRBV5-1 and TRBJ2-7, reads KAGVTQTPRYLIKTRGQQVTLSCSPISGHRSVSWYQQTPGQGLQFLFEYFSETQRNKGNFPGRFSGRQFSNSRSEMNVSTLELGDSALYLCASSLEAGAPYEQYFGPGTRLTVT.

This clone showed up just a few times. V gene TRBV28 combines with J gene TRBJ1-4; 7 nucleotides match TRBD1. Germline CDR1 reads MDHEN; CDR2 reads SYDVKM. This CDR3 has 18 amino acids. Germline trimming cut 4 bases from V and 3 bases from J; bases unmatched to any gene: 14. CDR3 in DNA: TGTGCCAGCAGTTCACAGGGGAATATGGGAGTCGCTAATGAAAAACTGTTTTTT. Protein product: CASSSQGNMGVANEKLFF.

The V and J genes are TRBV6-5 and TRBJ2-1; D tentatively reads TRBD1 or TRBD2 (6 bases each). V was trimmed by 6 bases and J by 8 bases, leaving 17 bases between them. This CDR3 contains 14 residues. The germline gives CDR1 MNHEY, CDR2 SVGAGI. The CDR3 bases are TGTGCCAGCAGCCCCCGGGGGCTGGGGGATGAGCAGTTCTTC. Encoded protein: CASSPRGLGDEQFF.

This clone was recorded a few times. V gene TRBV5-1 combines with J gene TRBJ2-6, with D possibly called TRBD1 or TRBD2 (5 bases each). CDR3 size: 15 residues. V lost 4 bases and J 2 bases, leaving 10 bases between the germline ends. Germline V CDR1 and CDR2: SGHRS, YFSETQ. CDR3 bases: TGCGCCAGCAGCGTTGGGACGACTGGGGCCAACGTCCTGACTTTC. Its translation: CASSVGTTGANVLTF.

The rearrangement links TRBV5-1 to TRBJ2-1; weak D call: TRBD2 (5 bases). CDR1 is SGHRS and CDR2 is YFSETQ in the germline V gene. Trimming removed 0 bases at V and 6 bases at J, with 10 bases between. CDR3 size: 14 residues. CDR3 sequence (DNA): TGCGCCAGCAGCTTGGCCGACTACCTCAATGAGCAGTTCTTC. Translated, it gives CASSLADYLNEQFF.

The chain joins TRBV5-1 to TRBJ2-2; D uncertain. This CDR3 spans 15 amino acids. With 0 bases removed from V and 5 bases from J, the gap between germline ends came to 11 bases. The germline V gene encodes CDR1 SGHRS and CDR2 YFSETQ. The CDR3 sequence is CASSLVTKATGELFF. The CDR3, as DNA: TGCGCCAGCAGCTTGGTAACCAAGGCGACCGGGGAGCTGTTTTTT. Full variable domain (outside the CDR3, taken from reference TRBV5-1 and TRBJ2-2): KAGVTQTPRYLIKTRGQQVTLSCSPISGHRSVSWYQQTPGQGLQFLFEYFSETQRNKGNFPGRFSGRQFSNSRSEMNVSTLELGDSALYLCASSLVTKATGELFFGEGSRLTVL.